The clone carrying this TCR beta chain was seen only a few times. The antigen remains unidentified. TCR beta cDNA libraries had unique molecular identifiers. TCRdb itself ran the PCR reads through MiXCR, one entry per CDR3 protein. The sample gives 400,000 to 500,000 distinct CDR3 sequences, 35% to 45% of which show up once; 6% to 9% is in the top ten. The data were obtained in a study of post-analysis software for immune sequencing data. Broader study findings: Patients carried several TRBV segments more frequently than controls did, and TRBV5-6, TRBV5-1 and TRBV20-1 were among them.

The germline gives CDR1 MNHEY, CDR2 SVGAGI. V gave up 6 bases and J gave up 10 bases, with 15 bases separating them. The CDR3 loop spans 12 amino acids. This clonotype originated in a girl aged 2 to 9 with multiple sclerosis. The material sequenced was blood. This chain connects TRBV6-5 to TRBJ1-1; D is unresolved. The chain's CDR3 is CASSHSGETAFF. The CDR3 DNA reads TGTGCCAGCAGCCACTCCGGGGAGACAGCTTTCTTT.